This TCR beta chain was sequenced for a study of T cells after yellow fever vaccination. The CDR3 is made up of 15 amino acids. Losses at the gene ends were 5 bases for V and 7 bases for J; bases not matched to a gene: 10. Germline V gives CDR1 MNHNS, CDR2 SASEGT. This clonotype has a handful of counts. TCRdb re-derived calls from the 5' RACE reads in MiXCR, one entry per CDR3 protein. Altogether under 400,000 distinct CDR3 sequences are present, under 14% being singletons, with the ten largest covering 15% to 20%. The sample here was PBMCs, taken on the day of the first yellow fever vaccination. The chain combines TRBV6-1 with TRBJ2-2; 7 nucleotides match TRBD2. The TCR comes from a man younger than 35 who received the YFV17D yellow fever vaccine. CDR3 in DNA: TGTGCCAGCAGTCGGAAGAGCGGGGCCGGCGGGGAGCTGTTTTTT. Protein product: CASSRKSGAGGELFF.